This T cell receptor beta chain came from a study of T cell responses to AZD1222 COVID-19 vaccine. Study-level information: Pooling covered second doses at about 4 or about 12 weeks. The study, taken as a whole, reports: At 160-218 and 743-854, vaccine-associated CD4 TCRs were dominant, and they spanned spike. Scientists sampled the repertoires only once the peak T cell response had passed.

Germline V lookup: CDR1 SGHAT, CDR2 FQNNGV. V shed 4 bases, J shed 2 bases, and the junction held 7 bases outside the gene matches. This CDR3 is 15 amino acids long. Data came from immunoSEQ multiplex PCR; TCRdb stores just in-frame clones and leaves some out. The sample has fewer than 150,000 clones; around 90% are singletons. Worth noting for this clone: The antigen remains undetermined.

J is TRBJ1-2 and V is TRBV11-2, with TRBD1 matching over 7 bases. This receptor was identified in an adult in good health. Sequenced material: peripheral blood, taken on day 0 of AZD1222 vaccination. For the CDR3, the DNA is TGTGCCAGCAGCTCGTCCAGGGGGGTGAACTATGGCTACACCTTC. It encodes CASSSSRGVNYGYTF.